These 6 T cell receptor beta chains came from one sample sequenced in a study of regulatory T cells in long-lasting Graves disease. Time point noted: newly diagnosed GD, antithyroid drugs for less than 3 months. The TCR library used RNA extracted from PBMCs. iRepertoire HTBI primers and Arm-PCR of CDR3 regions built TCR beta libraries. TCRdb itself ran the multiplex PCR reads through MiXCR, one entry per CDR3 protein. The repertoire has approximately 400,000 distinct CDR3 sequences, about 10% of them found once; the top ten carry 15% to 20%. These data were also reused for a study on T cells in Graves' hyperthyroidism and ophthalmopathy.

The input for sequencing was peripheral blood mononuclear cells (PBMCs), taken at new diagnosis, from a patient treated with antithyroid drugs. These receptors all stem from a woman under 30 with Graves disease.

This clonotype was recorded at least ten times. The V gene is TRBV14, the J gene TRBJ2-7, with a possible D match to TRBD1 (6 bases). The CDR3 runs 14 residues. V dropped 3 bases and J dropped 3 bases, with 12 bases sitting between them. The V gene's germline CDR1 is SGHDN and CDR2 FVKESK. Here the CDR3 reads CASSHGQFSYEQYF. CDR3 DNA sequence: TGTGCCAGCAGCCACGGACAGTTCAGCTACGAGCAGTACTTC.

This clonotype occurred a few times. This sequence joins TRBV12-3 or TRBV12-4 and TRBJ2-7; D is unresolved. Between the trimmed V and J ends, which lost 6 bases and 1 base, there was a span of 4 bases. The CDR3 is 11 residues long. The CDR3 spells CASRQSYEQYF. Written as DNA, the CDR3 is TGTGCCAGCAGACAGTCCTACGAGCAGTACTTC.

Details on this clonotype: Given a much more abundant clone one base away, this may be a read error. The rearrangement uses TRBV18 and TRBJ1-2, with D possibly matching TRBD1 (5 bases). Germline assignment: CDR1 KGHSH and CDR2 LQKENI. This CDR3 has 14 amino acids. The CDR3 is CASSPPGRTYGCTF. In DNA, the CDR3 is TGTGCCAGCTCACCACCGGGACGGACGTATGGCTGCACCTTC.

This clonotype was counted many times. The CDR3 loop reads CASSFLGLTDTQYF. CDR3 bases: TGTGCCAGCAGTTTTCTGGGCCTCACAGATACGCAGTATTTT. The V gene is TRBV12-3 or TRBV12-4, the J gene TRBJ2-3; D remains unclear. This CDR3 is 14 amino acids long. Trimming shortened V by 3 bases and J by 2 bases, and 9 bases separated the two germline ends.

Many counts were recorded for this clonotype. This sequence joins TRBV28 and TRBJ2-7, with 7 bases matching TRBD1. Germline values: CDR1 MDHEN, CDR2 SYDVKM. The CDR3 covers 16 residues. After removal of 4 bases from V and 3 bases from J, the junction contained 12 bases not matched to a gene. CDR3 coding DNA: TGTGCCAGCAGTTCCTATTCCGGGACAGTCCTCTACGAGCAGTACTTC. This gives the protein CASSSYSGTVLYEQYF.

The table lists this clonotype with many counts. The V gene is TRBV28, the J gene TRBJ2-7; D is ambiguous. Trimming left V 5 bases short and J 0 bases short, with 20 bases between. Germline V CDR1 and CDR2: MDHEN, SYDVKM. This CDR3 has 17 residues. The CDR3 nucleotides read TGTGCCAGCAGTCCACCACACCCGAACGGGCCCTCCTACGAGCAGTACTTC. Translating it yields CASSPPHPNGPSYEQYF.